A selection of T cell receptor beta chains follows, all from one sample in a study of T cell responses to AZD1222 COVID-19 vaccine. Assay: immunoSEQ multiplex PCR; the TCRdb copy retains only in-frame clones and omits some. This sample has approximately 140,000 clones; around 90% occur once, and the top ten carry roughly 3.1%. Sequences were derived from peripheral blood, sampled on day 0 of AZD1222 vaccination. The receptors derive from an adult in good health. The CDR3 runs from the conserved cysteine through the conserved F or W. The D gene is left open where the match is weak. Not every row has a clone size; where given, it reads once, few, many or a size class.

d_gene: -
v_gene: TRBV7-8
len: 13
abundance: -
j_gene: TRBJ1-2
CDR3nt: TGTGCCAGCAGCTTAGGGGTTGCAGATGGCTACACCTTC
CDR3aa: CASSLGVADGYTF

d_gene: TRBD1
v_gene: TRBV13
len: 15
abundance: -
j_gene: TRBJ1-2
CDR3nt: TGTGCCAGCAGTCGTACAGGGGGCGTAAACTATGGCTACACCTTC
CDR3aa: CASSRTGGVNYGYTF

d_gene: -
v_gene: TRBV4-2
len: 16
abundance: once
j_gene: TRBJ2-1
CDR3nt: TGTGCCAGCAGCCAAGTAAGATCGGGGGCAGTCGATGAGCAGTTCTTC
CDR3aa: CASSQVRSGAVDEQFF

d_gene: -
v_gene: TRBV10-3
len: 13
abundance: -
j_gene: TRBJ1-1
CDR3nt: TGTGCCATCAATGGGGAGGGGTCCACTGAAGCTTTCTTT
CDR3aa: CAINGEGSTEAFF

d_gene: -
v_gene: TRBV5-1
len: 13
abundance: -
j_gene: TRBJ1-5
CDR3nt: TGCGCCAGCAGCCCGTTTGGCGTCCAGCCCCAGCATTTT
CDR3aa: CASSPFGVQPQHF

d_gene: -
v_gene: TRBV27
len: 12
abundance: -
j_gene: TRBJ2-3
CDR3nt: TGTGCCAGCACGGAGGTGCTCCATACGCAGTATTTT
CDR3aa: CASTEVLHTQYF

d_gene: -
v_gene: TRBV12-3/TRBV12-4
len: 13
abundance: -
j_gene: TRBJ1-3
CDR3nt: TGTGCCAGCAAGCAGGGTTCTGGAAACACCATATATTTT
CDR3aa: CASKQGSGNTIYF

d_gene: -
v_gene: TRBV28
len: 12
abundance: few
j_gene: TRBJ1-1
CDR3nt: TGTGCCAGCAGTTTTGCTGGCACTGAAGCTTTCTTT
CDR3aa: CASSFAGTEAFF

d_gene: -
v_gene: TRBV2
len: 15
abundance: -
j_gene: TRBJ1-5
CDR3nt: TGTGCCAGCAGTGAACGACCCGGTCAGAATCAGCCCCAGCATTTT
CDR3aa: CASSERPGQNQPQHF

d_gene: -
v_gene: TRBV4-1
len: 17
abundance: once
j_gene: TRBJ1-1
CDR3nt: TGCGCCAGCAGCCGGGGGTTAGCGACCCAGATGAGGACTGAAGCTTTCTTT
CDR3aa: CASSRGLATQMRTEAFF

d_gene: -
v_gene: TRBV5-1
len: 14
abundance: -
j_gene: TRBJ2-5
CDR3nt: TGCGCCAGCAGCTTGTCTTGGGGGCAAGAGACCCAGTACTTC
CDR3aa: CASSLSWGQETQYF

d_gene: -
v_gene: TRBV7-6
len: 14
abundance: -
j_gene: TRBJ1-2
CDR3nt: TGTGCCAGCAGCTCCCACAGGTTTCCCTATGGCTACACCTTC
CDR3aa: CASSSHRFPYGYTF

d_gene: -
v_gene: TRBV24-1
len: 11
abundance: -
j_gene: TRBJ2-2
CDR3nt: TGTGCCACCAGTGATTTAAGGGAGCTGTTTTTT
CDR3aa: CATSDLRELFF

d_gene: -
v_gene: TRBV5-6
len: 12
abundance: once
j_gene: TRBJ2-7
CDR3nt: TGTGCCAGCAGCTTGGCCGGGAACGAGCAGTACTTC
CDR3aa: CASSLAGNEQYF

d_gene: -
v_gene: TRBV27
len: 15
abundance: few
j_gene: TRBJ1-5
CDR3nt: TGTGCCAGCAGTTTATCATCGTCGGGCTATCAGCCCCAGCATTTT
CDR3aa: CASSLSSSGYQPQHF

d_gene: -
v_gene: TRBV9
len: 13
abundance: -
j_gene: TRBJ2-7
CDR3nt: TGTGCCAGCATCCTTCGGGGGAGTTACGAGCAGTACTTC
CDR3aa: CASILRGSYEQYF

d_gene: TRBD2
v_gene: TRBV28
len: 14
abundance: -
j_gene: TRBJ2-7
CDR3nt: TGTGCCAGCAGTTTATTGGGACTAGCGGGAGAGCAGTACTTC
CDR3aa: CASSLLGLAGEQYF

d_gene: TRBD2
v_gene: TRBV14
len: 16
abundance: few
j_gene: TRBJ2-1
CDR3nt: TGTGCCAGCAGCACCGGGGGGACTAGCTGGTCGAATGAGCAGTTCTTC
CDR3aa: CASSTGGTSWSNEQFF

d_gene: -
v_gene: TRBV18
len: 16
abundance: -
j_gene: TRBJ2-6
CDR3nt: TGTGCCAGCTCACCATCAATGAAATCTGGGGCCAACGTCCTGACTTTC
CDR3aa: CASSPSMKSGANVLTF

d_gene: TRBD1
v_gene: TRBV5-6
len: 14
abundance: -
j_gene: TRBJ1-2
CDR3nt: TGTGCCAGCAGCTTTCTGACAGGGGTGTATGGCTACACCTTC
CDR3aa: CASSFLTGVYGYTF

d_gene: TRBD1
v_gene: TRBV9
len: 15
abundance: -
j_gene: TRBJ2-2
CDR3nt: TGTGCCAGCAGCGCCGGGACAGGGGACACCGGGGAGCTGTTTTTT
CDR3aa: CASSAGTGDTGELFF

d_gene: -
v_gene: TRBV4-3
len: 16
abundance: -
j_gene: TRBJ1-3
CDR3nt: TGCGCCAGCAGCCAAGAAACCCAGAGCTCTGGAAACACCATATATTTT
CDR3aa: CASSQETQSSGNTIYF

d_gene: TRBD1
v_gene: TRBV10-3
len: 13
abundance: -
j_gene: TRBJ2-7
CDR3nt: TGTGCCATCAGTTGGGACAGGGTCTACGAGCAGTACTTC
CDR3aa: CAISWDRVYEQYF

d_gene: -
v_gene: TRBV15
len: 17
abundance: -
j_gene: TRBJ1-2
CDR3nt: TGTGCCACCAGCAGAGGTTATCAGTTGAGGGACGACTATGGCTACACCTTC
CDR3aa: CATSRGYQLRDDYGYTF

d_gene: -
v_gene: TRBV7-8
len: 15
abundance: -
j_gene: TRBJ1-4
CDR3nt: TGTGCCACCCAGCAGGGGAGGTTGACTAATGAAAAACTGTTTTTT
CDR3aa: CATQQGRLTNEKLFF

d_gene: -
v_gene: TRBV2
len: 13
abundance: -
j_gene: TRBJ1-1
CDR3nt: TGTGCCAGCAGTGTGGAGGGGGGTTCAGAAGCTTTCTTT
CDR3aa: CASSVEGGSEAFF

d_gene: -
v_gene: TRBV5-5
len: 14
abundance: once
j_gene: TRBJ2-7
CDR3nt: TGTGCCAGCAGCAGGGAGGGACATTCCTACGAGCAGTACTTC
CDR3aa: CASSREGHSYEQYF

d_gene: -
v_gene: TRBV11-2
len: 13
abundance: -
j_gene: TRBJ2-3
CDR3nt: TGTGCCAGCAGCTTAGATATGGGGGATACGCAGTATTTT
CDR3aa: CASSLDMGDTQYF

d_gene: TRBD2
v_gene: TRBV4-3
len: 16
abundance: -
j_gene: TRBJ2-3
CDR3nt: TGCGCCAGCAGCCACGCATCCGGGGGGGCGGGGGATACGCAGTATTTT
CDR3aa: CASSHASGGAGDTQYF